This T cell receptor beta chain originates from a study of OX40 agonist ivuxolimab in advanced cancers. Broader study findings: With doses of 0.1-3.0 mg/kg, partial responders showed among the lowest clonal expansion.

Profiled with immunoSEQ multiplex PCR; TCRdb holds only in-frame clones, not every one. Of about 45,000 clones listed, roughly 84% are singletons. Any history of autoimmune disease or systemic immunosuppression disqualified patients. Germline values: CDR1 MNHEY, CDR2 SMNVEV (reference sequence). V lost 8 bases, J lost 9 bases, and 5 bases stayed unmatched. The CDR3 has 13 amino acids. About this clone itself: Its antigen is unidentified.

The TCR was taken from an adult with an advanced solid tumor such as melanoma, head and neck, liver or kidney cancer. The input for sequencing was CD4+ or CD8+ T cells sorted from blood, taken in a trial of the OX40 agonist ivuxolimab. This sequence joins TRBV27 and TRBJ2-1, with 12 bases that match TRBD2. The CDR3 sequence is CASGLAGMFEQFF. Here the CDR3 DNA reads TGTGCCAGCGGACTAGCGGGGATGTTTGAGCAGTTCTTC.